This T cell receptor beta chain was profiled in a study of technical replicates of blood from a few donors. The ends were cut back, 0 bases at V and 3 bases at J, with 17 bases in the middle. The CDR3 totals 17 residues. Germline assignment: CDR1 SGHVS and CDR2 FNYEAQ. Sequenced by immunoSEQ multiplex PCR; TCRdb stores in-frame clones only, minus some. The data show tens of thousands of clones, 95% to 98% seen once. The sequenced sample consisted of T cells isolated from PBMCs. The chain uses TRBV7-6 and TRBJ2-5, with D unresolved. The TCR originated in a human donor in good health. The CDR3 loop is CASSLAYGDTLEETQYF. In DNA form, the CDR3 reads TGTGCCAGCAGCTTAGCATACGGCGACACATTGGAAGAGACCCAGTACTTC.